The 14 T cell receptor beta chains listed next were all sequenced from one sample in a study of T cell responses to AZD1222 COVID-19 vaccine. Assay used: immunoSEQ multiplex PCR; TCRdb lists only in-frame clones, some missing. This table holds approximately 100,000 clones, about 89% found once. This specimen consisted of peripheral blood, obtained 28 days after the second AZD1222 dose. The source of these receptors is an adult who received the AZD1222 COVID-19 vaccine.

The chain employs TRBV7-2 and TRBJ1-3; D is possibly TRBD1 (5 bases). V lost 1 base to trimming and J lost 4 bases, with 11 bases between them. Germline V lookup: CDR1 SGHTA, CDR2 FQGNSA. This CDR3 spans 15 amino acids. Here the CDR3 reads CASSLGATVGNTIYF. The CDR3 DNA is TGTGCCAGCAGCTTAGGGGCGACAGTAGGAAACACCATATATTTT.

This rearrangement joins TRBV7-2 to TRBJ1-2; D is unclear. From germline, CDR1 is SGHTA and CDR2 FQGNSA. The V and J ends lost 1 base and 2 bases respectively, with 11 bases between them. The CDR3 extends over 15 amino acids. The CDR3 sequence is CASSLGQVGNYGYTF. DNA of the CDR3: TGTGCCAGCAGCTTAGGGCAGGTTGGCAACTATGGCTACACCTTC.

The genes are TRBV6-2 or TRBV6-3 and TRBJ2-7; a possible D gene is TRBD2 (5 bases). The V end was cut by 0 bases, the J end by 7 bases, with 19 bases between. The germline V gene encodes CDR1 MNHEY and CDR2 SVGEGT. This CDR3 comprises 16 residues. The CDR3 reads CASSYSSREGAWEQYF. The DNA of the CDR3 is TGTGCCAGCAGTTACTCGAGTCGAGAGGGCGCATGGGAGCAGTACTTC.

V usage is TRBV30 and J usage is TRBJ1-6; perhaps TRBD1 as D (5 bases). The CDR3 runs 12 residues. Per germline, CDR1 GTSNPN and CDR2 SVGIG (reference sequence). V lost 3 bases to trimming and J lost 8 bases, with 8 bases between them. The CDR3 region has the DNA TGTGCCTGGAGGGGGGATGATTCACCCCTCCACTTT. Amino acids: CAWRGDDSPLHF.

The V call is TRBV7-2, the J call TRBJ2-2, with D uncertain. Germline CDR1 is SGHTA and CDR2 is FQGNSA. Trimming removed 2 bases from V and 6 bases from J, with 10 bases in between. There are 14 residues in the CDR3. CDR3 coding DNA: TGTGCCAGCAGCTTATCTCGAGGAGCCGGGGAGCTGTTTTTT. It codes for CASSLSRGAGELFF.

The chain uses TRBV10-3 and TRBJ1-1; D may be TRBD1 (5 bases). CDR3 length: 14 amino acids. From germline, CDR1 is ENHRY and CDR2 SYGVKD. V lost 6 bases, J lost 2 bases, and 13 bases lay in between. The CDR3 DNA sequence: TGTGCCATCAGAGTAGACAGAACCAACACTGAAGCTTTCTTT. Translating it yields CAIRVDRTNTEAFF.

This sequence joins TRBV10-3 and TRBJ2-5; D gene ambiguous. Germline loops: CDR1 ENHRY, CDR2 SYGVKD. This CDR3 spans 13 amino acids. Trimming took 6 bases from V and 1 from J, leaving 9 bases between them. This chain's CDR3 is CAIRGSIQETQYF. The CDR3 bases are TGTGCCATCAGGGGCAGCATCCAAGAGACCCAGTACTTC.

The rearrangement links TRBV4-1 to TRBJ2-1; D may be TRBD1 (5 bases). Trimming left V 4 bases short and J 2 bases short, with 9 bases between. The germline gives CDR1 MGHRA, CDR2 YSYEKL. The CDR3 consists of 14 residues. Here the CDR3 DNA reads TGCGCCAGCAGCCCGCAGGACACCTACAATGAGCAGTTCTTC. Translated: CASSPQDTYNEQFF.

The chain is built from TRBV19 and TRBJ1-5, with a tentative D call TRBD1 (6 bases). V lost 6 bases to trimming and J lost 3 bases, with 18 bases between them. This CDR3 spans 16 amino acids. Germline assignment: CDR1 LNHDA and CDR2 SQIVND (reference sequence). Here the CDR3 reads CASRILQGSVNQPQHF. In DNA, the CDR3 is TGTGCCAGTAGGATTCTACAGGGATCTGTCAATCAGCCCCAGCATTTT. The entire variable domain, with the rest obtained from reference TRBV19 and TRBJ1-5, is as follows: DGGITQSPKYLFRKEGQNVTLSCEQNLNHDAMYWYRQDPGQGLRLIYYSQIVNDFQKGDIAEGYSVSREKKESFPLTVTSAQKNPTAFYLCASRILQGSVNQPQHFGDGTRLSIL.

This clone was observed once. V usage is TRBV18 and J usage is TRBJ2-7; no reliable D call. The CDR3 is 13 residues long. Per germline, CDR1 KGHSH and CDR2 LQKENI. Trimming shortened V by 3 bases and J by 0 bases, and 6 bases separated the two germline ends. This CDR3 is CASSPSASYEQYF. DNA for the CDR3: TGTGCCAGCTCACCTTCCGCCTCCTACGAGCAGTACTTC.

This clone was picked up one time. The chain carries TRBV9 and TRBJ2-5, with D possibly TRBD1 on 7 matching bases. The germline V gene has CDR1 SGDLS and CDR2 YYNGEE. The CDR3 totals 16 residues. V dropped 4 bases and J dropped 5 bases, with 21 bases sitting between them. The CDR3, as DNA: TGTGCCAGCAGCCTCGGGGCGGCAGGGGGGATCGAGACCCAGTACTTC. It yields the protein CASSLGAAGGIETQYF.

This clone appeared once. This rearrangement joins TRBV3-1 (or the pseudogene TRBV3-2) to TRBJ2-1, with TRBD2 as a possible D gene (6 bases). The CDR3 runs 16 residues. V gave up 5 bases and J gave up 0 bases, with 14 bases separating them. Per the germline V gene, CDR1 is LGHDT and CDR2 is YNNKEL (reference sequence). The CDR3 DNA reads as TGTGCCAGCAGCGGAAGGAGGGGAGACTCCTACAATGAGCAGTTCTTC. Its protein is CASSGRRGDSYNEQFF.

The V gene is TRBV3-1 (or the pseudogene TRBV3-2), the J gene TRBJ1-3; no reliable D call. Trimming removed 4 bases at V and 2 bases at J, with 9 bases between. Germline CDR1 LGHDT, CDR2 YNNKEL (reference sequence). This CDR3 region has 14 residues. The CDR3 DNA reads TGTGCCAGCAGCCTCAATCATGCTGGAAACACCATATATTTT. Translated: CASSLNHAGNTIYF.

The chain has TRBV24-1 and TRBJ2-7; TRBD1 is a possible D gene (6 bases). The V end was cut by 0 bases, the J end by 6 bases, with 8 bases between. Looked up from germline, CDR1 is KGHDR and CDR2 is SFDVKD. This CDR3 contains 13 residues. DNA for the CDR3: TGTGCCACCAGTGATTTGACAGGGAGCGAGCAGTACTTC. This codes for CATSDLTGSEQYF.